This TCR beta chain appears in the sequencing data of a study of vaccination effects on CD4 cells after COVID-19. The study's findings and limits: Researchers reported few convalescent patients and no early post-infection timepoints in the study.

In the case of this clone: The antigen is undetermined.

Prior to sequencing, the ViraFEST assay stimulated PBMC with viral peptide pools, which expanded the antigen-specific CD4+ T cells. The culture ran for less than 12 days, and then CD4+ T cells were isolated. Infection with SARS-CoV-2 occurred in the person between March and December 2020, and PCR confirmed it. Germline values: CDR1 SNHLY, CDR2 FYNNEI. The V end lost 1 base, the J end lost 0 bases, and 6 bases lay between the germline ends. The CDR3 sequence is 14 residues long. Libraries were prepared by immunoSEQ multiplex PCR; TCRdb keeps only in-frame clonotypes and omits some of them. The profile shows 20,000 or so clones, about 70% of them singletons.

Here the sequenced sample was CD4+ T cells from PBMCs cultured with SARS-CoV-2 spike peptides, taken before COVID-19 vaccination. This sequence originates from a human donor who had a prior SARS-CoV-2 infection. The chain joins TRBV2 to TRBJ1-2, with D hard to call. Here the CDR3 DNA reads TGTGCCAGCAGTGAAGGTGGGACTAACTATGGCTACACCTTC. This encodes CASSEGGTNYGYTF.